Below, 7 T cell receptor beta chains from the same sample are listed, as sequenced in a study of T cells in women clearing cervical HPV infection. Using immunoSEQ multiplex PCR, the repertoire was profiled, and TCRdb retains in-frame clones only, with some absent. The sample's table shows 20,000 to 30,000 clones. Material: blood buffy coat. Receptor source: a woman between 18 and 70 years old with a cervical HPV16 infection that either progressed to CIN3+ or cleared (not recorded which).

Turning to this clone: The CDR3 end falls 3 residues outside the read, so it is completed with the germline J gene. The chain couples TRBV2 to TRBJ2-2, with a weak D call TRBD1 (8 bases). The CDR3 is 15 amino acids. CDR1 and CDR2 from the germline V gene are SNHLY and FYNNEI. Trimming shortened V by 7 bases and J by 2 bases, and 14 bases separated the two germline ends. The covered CDR3 bases are TGTGCCAGCAAGGGGGGGACAGGAAACACCGGGGAG. It translates to CASKGGTGNTGE. Given in full, the CDR3 is CASKGGTGNTGELFF.

Concerning this clone itself: With the read ending 3 residues before the CDR3 end, the germline J gene is used to fill in that end. The rearrangement joins TRBV7-6 to TRBJ1-2; 8 bases fit TRBD1. Germline V CDR1 and CDR2: SGHVS, FNYEAQ. The CDR3 sequence is 15 residues long. V gave up 4 bases and J gave up 5 bases; unmatched junction bases: 9. The CDR3 sequence: CASSSLQGDKYGYTF. CDR3 bases read: TGTGCCAGCAGCTCTTTACAGGGGGATAAGTATGGC.

For this clone: The read stops 3 residues short of the end of the CDR3; the missing end is completed from the germline J gene. Other DNA sequences in this sample translate to the same CDR3. The chain uses TRBV6-2 or TRBV6-3 and TRBJ2-3; 9 bases map to TRBD2. Germline assignment: CDR1 MNHEY and CDR2 SVGEGT. Germline trimming cut 4 bases from V and 1 base from J; bases unmatched to any gene: 3. The CDR3 is made up of 15 amino acids. CDR3: CASSLAGARTDTQYF. The covered CDR3 bases are TGTGCCAGCAGTTTAGCGGGAGCCCGCACAGATACG.

In regard to this clone: The CDR3 end falls 3 residues outside the read, so it is completed with the germline J gene. V gene TRBV19 combines with J gene TRBJ1-2; D is possibly TRBD1 (5 bases). Germline CDR1 is LNHDA and CDR2 is SQIVND (reference sequence). The CDR3 totals 16 residues. This chain's CDR3 is CASTPPGTSGTDTYTF. Partial CDR3 DNA: TGTGCCAGTACCCCACCCGGGACTAGCGGCACAGATACC.

On this clone: The read ends 3 residues before the CDR3 terminus; that terminus is restored from the germline J gene. Other nucleotide sequences in the sample specify the same CDR3. The rearrangement links TRBV6-2 or TRBV6-3 to TRBJ2-3; 10 bases fit TRBD2. Germline V CDR1 and CDR2: MNHEY, SVGEGT. This CDR3 has 15 amino acids. V dropped 5 bases and J dropped 1; count of bases not matched to a gene: 3. The sequenced part of the CDR3 DNA is TGTGCCAGCAGTCTAGCGGGGGCCCGCACAGATACG. Amino acid sequence: CASSLAGARTDT. The full CDR3 sequence reads CASSLAGARTDTQYF.

For this clone: The CDR3 goes on 3 residues after the read ends, and that part is filled in from the germline J gene. This chain connects TRBV6-2 or TRBV6-3 to TRBJ1-4, with TRBD1 as a possible D gene (6 bases). Germline V gene sequence: CDR1 MNHEY, CDR2 SVGEGT. The length of the CDR3 is 15 residues. V lost 5 bases to trimming and J lost 5 bases, with 15 bases between them. CDR3 DNA, as far as it was read: TGTGCCAGCAGTCACCCCAGGGGCTTCAATGAAAAA. Its translation is CASSHPRGFNEK. The whole CDR3 sequence is CASSHPRGFNEKLFF.

A note on this clone: The read ends 3 residues shy of where the CDR3 ends; the end is completed using the germline J gene. The chain couples TRBV4-1 to TRBJ2-3; D may correspond to TRBD1 or TRBD2 (5 bases each). Germline V gene sequence: CDR1 MGHRA, CDR2 YSYEKL. V shed 1 base and J shed 6 bases, with 17 bases lying between them. The CDR3 has 16 residues. The covered CDR3 bases are TGCGCCAGCAGCCAAGTTGGTCAGGGAGTCCCGGATACG. Its protein product is CASSQVGQGVPDT. The CDR3 reads in full as CASSQVGQGVPDTQYF.